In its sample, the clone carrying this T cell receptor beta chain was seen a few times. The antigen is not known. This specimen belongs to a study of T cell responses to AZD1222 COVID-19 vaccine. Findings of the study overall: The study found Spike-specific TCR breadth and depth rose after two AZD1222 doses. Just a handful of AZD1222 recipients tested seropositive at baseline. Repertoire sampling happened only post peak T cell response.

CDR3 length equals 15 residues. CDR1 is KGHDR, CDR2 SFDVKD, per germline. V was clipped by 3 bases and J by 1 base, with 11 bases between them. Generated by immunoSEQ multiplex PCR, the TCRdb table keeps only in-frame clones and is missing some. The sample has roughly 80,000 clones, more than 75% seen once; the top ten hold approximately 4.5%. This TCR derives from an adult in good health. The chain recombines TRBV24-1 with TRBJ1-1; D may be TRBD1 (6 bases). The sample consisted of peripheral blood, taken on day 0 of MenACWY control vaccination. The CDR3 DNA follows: TGTGCCACCAGTGATCCAAGGACAGCGAACACTGAAGCTTTCTTT. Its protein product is CATSDPRTANTEAFF.